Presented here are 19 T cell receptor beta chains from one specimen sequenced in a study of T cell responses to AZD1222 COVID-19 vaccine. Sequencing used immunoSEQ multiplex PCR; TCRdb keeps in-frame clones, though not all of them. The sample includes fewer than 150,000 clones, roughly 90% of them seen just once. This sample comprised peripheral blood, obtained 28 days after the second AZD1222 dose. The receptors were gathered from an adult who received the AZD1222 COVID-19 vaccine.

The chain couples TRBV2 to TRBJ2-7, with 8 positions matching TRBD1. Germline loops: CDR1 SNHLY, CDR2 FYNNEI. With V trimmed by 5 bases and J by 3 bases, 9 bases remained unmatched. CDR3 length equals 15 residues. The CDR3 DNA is TGTGCCAGCAGTTCCAACCCGGGACAGGACTACGAGCAGTACTTC. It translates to CASSSNPGQDYEQYF.

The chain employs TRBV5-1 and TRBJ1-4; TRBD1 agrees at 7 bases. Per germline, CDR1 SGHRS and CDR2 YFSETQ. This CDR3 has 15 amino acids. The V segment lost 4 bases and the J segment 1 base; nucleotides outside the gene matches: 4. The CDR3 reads CASSPYRGTNEKLFF. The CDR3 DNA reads TGCGCCAGCAGCCCATACAGGGGAACTAATGAAAAACTGTTTTTT.

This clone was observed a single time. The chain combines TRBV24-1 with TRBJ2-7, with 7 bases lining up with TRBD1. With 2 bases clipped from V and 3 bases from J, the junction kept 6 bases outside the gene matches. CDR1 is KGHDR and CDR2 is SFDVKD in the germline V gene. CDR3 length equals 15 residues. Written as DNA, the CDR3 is TGTGCCACCAGTGATTACAGGGGACACATCTACGAGCAGTACTTC. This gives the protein CATSDYRGHIYEQYF.

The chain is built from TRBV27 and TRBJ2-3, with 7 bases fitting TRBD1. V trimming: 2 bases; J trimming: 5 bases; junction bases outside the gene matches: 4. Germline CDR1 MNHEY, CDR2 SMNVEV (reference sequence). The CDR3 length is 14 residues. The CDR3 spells CASSLRGGGDTQYF. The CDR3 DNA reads TGTGCCAGCAGTTTAAGAGGGGGCGGAGATACGCAGTATTTT.

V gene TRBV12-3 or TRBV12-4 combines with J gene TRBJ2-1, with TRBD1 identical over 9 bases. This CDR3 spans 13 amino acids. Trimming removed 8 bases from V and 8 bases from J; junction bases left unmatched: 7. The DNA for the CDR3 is TGTGCCAGCCGGACAGGGGATTTCGATGAGCAGTTCTTC. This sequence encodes CASRTGDFDEQFF.

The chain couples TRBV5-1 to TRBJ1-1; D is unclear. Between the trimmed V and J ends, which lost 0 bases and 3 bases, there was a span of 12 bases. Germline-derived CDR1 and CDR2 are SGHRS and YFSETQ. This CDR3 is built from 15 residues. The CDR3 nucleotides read TGCGCCAGCAGCTTGGAGGACCCTCTGGACACTGAAGCTTTCTTT. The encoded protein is CASSLEDPLDTEAFF.

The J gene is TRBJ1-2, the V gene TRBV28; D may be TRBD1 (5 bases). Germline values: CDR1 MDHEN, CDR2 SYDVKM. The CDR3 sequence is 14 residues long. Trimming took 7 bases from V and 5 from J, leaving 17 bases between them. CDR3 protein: CASIQGGEYYGYTF. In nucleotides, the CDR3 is TGTGCCAGCATCCAGGGAGGCGAATATTATGGCTACACCTTC.

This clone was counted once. DNA of the CDR3: TGCAGTGTGGAGTCTGCCGAGCAGTACTTC. Protein product: CSVESAEQYF. The rearrangement links TRBV20-1 to TRBJ2-7; D is ambiguous. Germline V gene data show CDR1 as DFQATT and CDR2 as SNEGSKA (reference sequence). The CDR3 covers 10 residues. The V end was cut by 7 bases, the J end by 6 bases, with 10 bases between.

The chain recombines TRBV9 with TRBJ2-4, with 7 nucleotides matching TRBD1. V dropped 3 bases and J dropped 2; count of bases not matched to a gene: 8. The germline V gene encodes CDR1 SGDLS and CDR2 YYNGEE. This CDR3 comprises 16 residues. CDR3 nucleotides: TGTGCCAGCAGCGGGGGGACAGCCCCTCCCAAAAACATTCAGTACTTC. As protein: CASSGGTAPPKNIQYF.

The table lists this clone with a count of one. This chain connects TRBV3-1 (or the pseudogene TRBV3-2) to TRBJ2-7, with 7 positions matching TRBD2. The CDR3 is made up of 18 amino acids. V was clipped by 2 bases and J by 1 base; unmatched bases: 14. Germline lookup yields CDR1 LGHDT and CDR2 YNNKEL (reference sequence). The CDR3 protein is CASSQREYSGPSSYEQYF. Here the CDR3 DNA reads TGTGCCAGCAGCCAAAGAGAGTATAGCGGGCCCTCTTCCTACGAGCAGTACTTC.

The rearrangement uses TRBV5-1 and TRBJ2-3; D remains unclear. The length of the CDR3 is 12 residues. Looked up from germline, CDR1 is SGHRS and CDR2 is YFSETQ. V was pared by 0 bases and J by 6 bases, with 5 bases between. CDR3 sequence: CASSLASDTQYF. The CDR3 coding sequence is TGCGCCAGCAGCTTGGCATCGGATACGCAGTATTTT.

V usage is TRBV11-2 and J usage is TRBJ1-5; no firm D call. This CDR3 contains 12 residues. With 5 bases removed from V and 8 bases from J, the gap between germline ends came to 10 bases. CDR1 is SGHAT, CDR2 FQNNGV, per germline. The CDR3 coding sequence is TGTGCCAGCAGCGCTACTAGGAAGCCCCAGCATTTT. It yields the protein CASSATRKPQHF.

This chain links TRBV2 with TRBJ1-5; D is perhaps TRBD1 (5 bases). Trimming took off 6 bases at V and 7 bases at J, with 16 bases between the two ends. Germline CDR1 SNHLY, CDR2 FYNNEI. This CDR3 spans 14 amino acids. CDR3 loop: CASRGGSAGQPQHF. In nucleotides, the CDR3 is TGTGCCAGCAGGGGGGGATCCGCGGGGCAGCCCCAGCATTTT. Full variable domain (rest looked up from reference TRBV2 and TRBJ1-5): EPEVTQTPSHQVTQMGQEVILRCVPISNHLYFYWYRQILGQKVEFLVSFYNNEISEKSEIFDDQFSVERPDGSNFTLKIRSTKLEDSAMYFCASRGGSAGQPQHFGDGTRLSIL.

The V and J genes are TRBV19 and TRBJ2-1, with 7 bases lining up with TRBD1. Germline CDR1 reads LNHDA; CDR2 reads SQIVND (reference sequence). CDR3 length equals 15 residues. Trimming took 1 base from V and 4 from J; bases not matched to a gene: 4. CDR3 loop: CASSIAGDSYNEQFF. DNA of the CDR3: TGTGCCAGTAGTATAGCTGGGGACAGTTACAATGAGCAGTTCTTC.

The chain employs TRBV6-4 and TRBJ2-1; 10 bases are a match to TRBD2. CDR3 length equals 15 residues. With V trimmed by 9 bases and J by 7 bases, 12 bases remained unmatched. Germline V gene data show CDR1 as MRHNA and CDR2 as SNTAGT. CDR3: CARPLAGGPFNEQFF. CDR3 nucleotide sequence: TGTGCCAGGCCCTTAGCGGGAGGCCCTTTTAATGAGCAGTTCTTC.

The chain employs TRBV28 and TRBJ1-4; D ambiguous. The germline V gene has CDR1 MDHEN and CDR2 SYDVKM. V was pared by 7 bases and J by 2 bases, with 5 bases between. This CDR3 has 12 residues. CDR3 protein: CASTMTNEKLFF. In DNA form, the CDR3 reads TGTGCCAGCACTATGACTAATGAAAAACTGTTTTTT.

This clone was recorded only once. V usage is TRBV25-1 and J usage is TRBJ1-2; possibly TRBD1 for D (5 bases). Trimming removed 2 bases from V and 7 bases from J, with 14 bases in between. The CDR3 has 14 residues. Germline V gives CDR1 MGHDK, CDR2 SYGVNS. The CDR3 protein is CASSERYGAVGYTF. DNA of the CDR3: TGTGCCAGCAGTGAAAGGTATGGGGCGGTTGGCTACACCTTC.

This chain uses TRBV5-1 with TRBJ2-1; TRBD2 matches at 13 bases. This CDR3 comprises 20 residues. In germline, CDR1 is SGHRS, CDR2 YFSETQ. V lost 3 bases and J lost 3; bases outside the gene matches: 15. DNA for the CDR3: TGCGCCAGCAGCTCCAAAACTAGCGGGAGGGCCCTCTTCGGCTACAATGAGCAGTTCTTC. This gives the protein CASSSKTSGRALFGYNEQFF.

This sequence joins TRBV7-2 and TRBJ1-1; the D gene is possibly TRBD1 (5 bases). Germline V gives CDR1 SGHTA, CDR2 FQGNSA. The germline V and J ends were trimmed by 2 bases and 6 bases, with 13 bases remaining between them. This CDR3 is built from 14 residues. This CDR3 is CASSLHFGTAEAFF. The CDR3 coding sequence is TGTGCCAGCAGCTTACACTTCGGGACGGCTGAAGCTTTCTTT. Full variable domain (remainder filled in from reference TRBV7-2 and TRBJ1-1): GAGVSQSPSNKVTEKGKDVELRCDPISGHTALYWYRQSLGQGLEFLIYFQGNSAPDKSGLPSDRFSAERTGGSVSTLTIQRTQQEDSAVYLCASSLHFGTAEAFFGQGTRLTVV.